The 25 T cell receptor beta chains listed next were all sequenced from one sample in a study of shared clonotypes between healthy human individuals. In the naive CD8 group, cells lacked CD45RO and were positively selected for CCR7, so terminally differentiated effector memory CD45RA+ cells were left out. Profiling relied on immunoSEQ multiplex PCR, and the TCRdb table lists in-frame clones only, not all of them. The repertoire holds millions of clones, with more than 85% as singletons. Input material: naive CD8+ T cells from PBMCs. All receptors come from a man aged 18 to 30 in good health. Some clones in this sample may be carry-over from other donors' samples.

The genes are TRBV30 and TRBJ2-7, with D possibly being TRBD1 (6 bases). V was clipped by 1 base and J by 5 bases, with 12 bases between them. The germline CDR1 and CDR2 sequences are GTSNPN and SVGIG (reference sequence). The CDR3 covers 13 residues. Here the CDR3 reads CAWSGGPWDEQYF. Written as DNA, the CDR3 is TGTGCCTGGAGTGGGGGGCCCTGGGACGAGCAGTACTTC. Full variable domain (outside the CDR3, taken from reference TRBV30 and TRBJ2-7): SQTIHQWPATLVQPVGSPLSLECTVEGTSNPNLYWYRQAAGRGLQLLFYSVGIGQISSEVPQNLSASRPQDRQFILSSKKLLLSDSGFYLCAWSGGPWDEQYFGPGTRLTVT.

The rearrangement joins TRBV27 to TRBJ1-2; 9 bases fit TRBD1. In germline, CDR1 is MNHEY, CDR2 SMNVEV (reference sequence). The CDR3 totals 18 residues. V lost 6 bases to trimming and J lost 0 bases; unmatched junction nucleotides: 14. CDR3 bases: TGTGCCAGCAGCCCGCGCCCGGGACAGGGAGGTGCTAACTATGGCTACACCTTC. Amino acid sequence: CASSPRPGQGGANYGYTF.

This clone was seen just once. V and J are TRBV7-9 and TRBJ2-4, with unresolved D. CDR3 length: 13 residues. The germline V gene has CDR1 SEHNR and CDR2 FQNEAQ (reference sequence). The V end was cut by 6 bases, the J end by 5 bases, with 11 bases between. CDR3 nucleotides: TGTGCCAGCAGTCCGGTTTGGCAAAACATTCAGTACTTC. It is translated as CASSPVWQNIQYF.

The CDR3 DNA is TGCGCCAGCAGCGGCGGGGATCACTCCTACAATGAGCAGTTCTTC. It yields the protein CASSGGDHSYNEQFF. The V and J genes are TRBV4-1 and TRBJ2-1; weak D call: TRBD2 (6 bases). CDR3 length: 15 residues. Germline V gene sequence: CDR1 MGHRA, CDR2 YSYEKL. V was shortened by 5 bases and J by 0 bases, with 11 bases between the two germline ends.

The gene calls are TRBV28 and TRBJ1-2, with D perhaps TRBD1 (6 bases). Trimming stripped 10 bases from V and 4 bases from J, with 16 bases between. The CDR3 runs to 13 residues. In germline, CDR1 is MDHEN, CDR2 SYDVKM. CDR3 protein: CATTGRGAYGYTF. In DNA, the CDR3 is TGTGCCACTACAGGGCGCGGGGCCTATGGCTACACCTTC.

The V gene is TRBV9, the J gene TRBJ2-6; the match to TRBD1 covers 7 bases. The germline gives CDR1 SGDLS, CDR2 YYNGEE. CDR3 length equals 17 residues. V lost 4 bases, J lost 0 bases, and 7 bases stayed unmatched. CDR3 DNA sequence: TGTGCCAGCAGCTTCCGGAGACAGGGCTCTGGGGCCAACGTCCTGACTTTC. Translation gives CASSFRRQGSGANVLTF.

This CDR3 is CASSLVGRPRTGANVLTF. The DNA for the CDR3 is TGTGCCAGCAGCTTAGTGGGCAGACCCCGGACTGGGGCCAACGTCCTGACTTTC. V gene TRBV7-2 combines with J gene TRBJ2-6, with D hard to call. Trimming removed 1 base from V and 2 bases from J, with 15 bases in between. CDR3 length equals 18 residues. In germline, CDR1 is SGHTA, CDR2 FQGNSA.

The chain has TRBV28 and TRBJ2-7; TRBD2 matches at 11 bases. The CDR3 has 16 residues. Germline CDR1 and CDR2: MDHEN and SYDVKM. Unmatched junction bases numbered 9, after V lost 6 bases and J lost 2 bases. The CDR3 here is CASSPSGTSGPYEQYF. The CDR3 DNA reads as TGTGCCAGCAGCCCCTCCGGGACTAGCGGTCCCTACGAGCAGTACTTC.

The chain combines TRBV7-9 with TRBJ1-1; D ambiguous. CDR3 length: 14 amino acids. CDR1 is SEHNR, CDR2 FQNEAQ, per germline (reference sequence). V lost 1 base to trimming and J lost 5 bases, with 11 bases between them. CDR3 loop: CASSLGGLGTEAFF. CDR3 DNA sequence: TGTGCCAGCAGCTTAGGCGGGTTGGGGACTGAAGCTTTCTTT.

V gene TRBV2 combines with J gene TRBJ2-5; D gene uncertain. Germline V lookup: CDR1 SNHLY, CDR2 FYNNEI. Trimming removed 4 bases from V and 3 bases from J, with 15 bases in between. This CDR3 contains 15 residues. The CDR3 DNA reads TGTGCCAGCAGTGCCGGGTCCAGACAAAAAGAGACCCAGTACTTC. Protein: CASSAGSRQKETQYF.

The chain employs TRBV6-5 and TRBJ2-7, with D possibly being TRBD1 or TRBD2 (5 bases each). CDR1 is MNHEY and CDR2 is SVGAGI in the germline V gene. This CDR3 is built from 14 residues. Trimming shortened V by 6 bases and J by 6 bases, and 18 bases separated the two germline ends. The CDR3 loop is CASSPRVRGREQYF. The CDR3 DNA reads TGTGCCAGCAGCCCTCGGGTAAGGGGACGCGAGCAGTACTTC.

The chain is built from TRBV15 and TRBJ2-2, with a weak D call TRBD2 (5 bases). Trimming took 5 bases from V and 11 from J, leaving 18 bases between them. Looked up from germline, CDR1 is LNHNV and CDR2 is YYDKDF (reference sequence). This CDR3 is built from 14 residues. CDR3 amino acids: CATSGRTRSGELFF. The CDR3 region has the DNA TGTGCCACCAGCGGTCGGACGCGGTCGGGAGAGCTGTTTTTT.

V usage is TRBV15 and J usage is TRBJ2-5; either TRBD1 or TRBD2 may supply D (5 bases each). CDR1 and CDR2 from the germline V gene are LNHNV and YYDKDF (reference sequence). The CDR3 has 14 residues. Trimming left V 4 bases short and J 5 bases short, with 14 bases between. CDR3 region: CATSTGRSWETQYF. Written as DNA, the CDR3 is TGTGCCACCAGCACGGGACGGTCATGGGAGACCCAGTACTTC.

The V gene is TRBV6-5, the J gene TRBJ2-2, with TRBD1 as a possible D gene (6 bases). The length of the CDR3 is 16 residues. CDR1 and CDR2 from the germline V gene are MNHEY and SVGAGI. V was clipped by 2 bases and J by 7 bases, with 17 bases between them. The CDR3 spells CASSYRTEPRDGELFF. CDR3 nucleotides: TGTGCCAGCAGTTACCGGACAGAGCCTCGGGACGGGGAGCTGTTTTTT.

Note on this clone: Other DNA sequences within the sample encode an identical CDR3. This chain links TRBV9 with TRBJ2-7; 7 bases map to TRBD1. CDR1 is SGDLS and CDR2 is YYNGEE in the germline V gene. CDR3 length: 15 amino acids. Unmatched junction bases numbered 5, after V lost 0 bases and J lost 2 bases. The CDR3 nucleotides are TGTGCCAGCAGCGTAGGAGGGGGCGGCACCTACGAGCAGTACTTC. Translated, it gives CASSVGGGGTYEQYF.

The chain joins TRBV9 to TRBJ1-2, with D perhaps matching TRBD1 (5 bases). Germline CDR1 is SGDLS and CDR2 is YYNGEE. The CDR3 has 13 residues. The germline V and J ends were trimmed by 3 bases and 4 bases, with 10 bases remaining between them. The CDR3 region is CASSGGAGYGYTF. The CDR3 bases are TGTGCCAGCAGCGGTGGGGCAGGCTATGGCTACACCTTC. Looking up the rest from reference TRBV9 and TRBJ1-2 gives the full variable domain: DSGVTQTPKHLITATGQRVTLRCSPRSGDLSVYWYQQSLDQGLQFLIQYYNGEERAKGNILERFSAQQFPDLHSELNLSSLELGDSALYFCASSGGAGYGYTFGSGTRLTVV.

This clone was seen a few times. The sample has other DNA sequences that encode this CDR3 too. The chain carries TRBV4-1 and TRBJ1-5; D remains ambiguous. CDR1 and CDR2 (germline): MGHRA, YSYEKL. The CDR3 spans 16 residues. V lost 1 base, J lost 0 bases, and 10 bases lay in between. The CDR3 protein is CASSQGVGYSNQPQHF. CDR3 DNA: TGCGCCAGCAGCCAAGGGGTAGGGTATAGCAATCAGCCCCAGCATTTT.

This chain uses TRBV29-1 with TRBJ2-6; TRBD1 matches 11 bases. The CDR3 is made up of 15 amino acids. CDR1 SQVTM and CDR2 ANQGSEA come from the germline V gene. V lost 4 bases and J lost 2; bases outside the gene matches: 1. Written as DNA, the CDR3 is TGCAGCGTTGCGGGACAGGGGGCTGGGGCCAACGTCCTGACTTTC. Protein sequence: CSVAGQGAGANVLTF.

The genes are TRBV5-8 and TRBJ2-1, with 9 bases fitting TRBD1. This CDR3 comprises 15 residues. Looked up from germline, CDR1 is SGHTS and CDR2 is YDEGEE. The J segment lost 7 bases and the V segment lost 4 bases, leaving 9 bases of the junction unmatched. CDR3 residues: CASSRTGGNLNEQFF. The CDR3 DNA is TGTGCCAGCAGCCGTACAGGGGGCAATTTGAATGAGCAGTTCTTC.

The chain uses TRBV19 and TRBJ1-1; TRBD1 aligns across 7 bases. This CDR3 region has 15 residues. J gave up 7 bases and V 0 bases, and 8 bases lay outside the gene matches. Looked up from germline, CDR1 is LNHDA and CDR2 is SQIVND (reference sequence). CDR3 coding DNA: TGTGCCAGTAGTATAGATTGGGGACAGAACGATGAAGCTTTCTTT. Encoded protein: CASSIDWGQNDEAFF.

The chain employs TRBV9 and TRBJ1-2; 9 bases map to TRBD1. Germline V gene data show CDR1 as SGDLS and CDR2 as YYNGEE. V shed 5 bases and J 6 bases; nucleotides not matched to a gene: 5. This CDR3 has 13 residues. CDR3 amino acids: CASRSGTGNGYTF. The CDR3 region has the DNA TGTGCCAGCAGGTCCGGGACAGGGAATGGCTACACCTTC.

The chain carries TRBV27 and TRBJ2-1; D is perhaps TRBD1 or TRBD2 (5 bases each). V lost 4 bases and J lost 0, with 10 bases in between. The CDR3 extends over 15 amino acids. Germline V lookup: CDR1 MNHEY, CDR2 SMNVEV (reference sequence). CDR3 sequence reads: CASSSWGNSYNEQFF. DNA for the CDR3: TGTGCCAGCAGTTCATGGGGGAACTCCTACAATGAGCAGTTCTTC.

This chain links TRBV5-4 with TRBJ2-7, with a weak D call TRBD2 (6 bases). V was cut by 3 bases and J by 6 bases, with 19 bases left in between. Germline CDR1 is SGHNT and CDR2 is YYREEE (reference sequence). The CDR3 is made up of 15 amino acids. Here the CDR3 DNA reads TGTGCCAGCAGCTCCCCGGCTAGCGATTGGGGCGAGCAGTACTTC. This translates into CASSSPASDWGEQYF. Supplemented by reference TRBV5-4 and TRBJ2-7, the full variable domain reads ETGVTQSPTHLIKTRGQQVTLRCSSQSGHNTVSWYQQALGQGPQFIFQYYREEENGRGNFPPRFSGLQFPNYSSELNVNALELDDSALYLCASSSPASDWGEQYFGPGTRLTVT.

The CDR3 sequence is CASSVEQMNTEAFF. Written as DNA, the CDR3 is TGTGCCAGCAGTGTAGAACAGATGAACACTGAAGCTTTCTTT. The V call is TRBV2, the J call TRBJ1-1; D gene ambiguous. This CDR3 is built from 14 residues. V was pared by 4 bases and J by 0 bases, with 9 bases between. Germline CDR1 SNHLY, CDR2 FYNNEI.

On this clone itself: Distinct nucleotide sequences in the sample also encode this CDR3. The chain has TRBV27 and TRBJ2-7; 9 bases align to TRBD1. This CDR3 has 14 residues. Germline assignment: CDR1 MNHEY and CDR2 SMNVEV (reference sequence). V was pared by 4 bases and J by 2 bases, with 3 bases of the junction left unmatched. The DNA for the CDR3 is TGTGCCAGCAGTTCCCGGACAGGGGCCTACGAGCAGTACTTC. Amino acid sequence: CASSSRTGAYEQYF.